This TCR beta chain appears in the sequencing data of a study of CXCR3-negative and CXCR3-positive naive CD8 T cells. About the study: Cumulative TRB read yield was approximately 135 million, averaging about 1.5 +/- 0.3 million per library. Study-wide findings and caveats: A higher hydrophobicity marked the TRB CDR3s of CXCR3-positive naive cells versus CXCR3-negative naive cells. Memory, not naive, CXCR3-negative and CXCR3-positive cells differed in TRBV-TRBJ usage.

Regarding this clonotype: Antigen specificity is unknown.

UMI labels and 5' RACE were used to prepare the TRB cDNA libraries. From the 5' RACE reads, TCRdb lists one entry per CDR3 protein and no DNA. Its table records under 110,000 distinct CDR3 sequences. The CDR3 has 14 amino acids. This receptor was taken from a human donor in good health. Some clones in this sample may be carry-over from other donors' samples. The rearrangement uses TRBV6-7 and TRBJ2-5; TCRdb reports TRBD1, a call that lacks DNA to check it against. TRBV6-7 counts as an open reading frame of uncertain function. The sequenced sample consisted of naive CXCR3+ CD8+ T cells from blood. The subset was: CD45RO-CCR7+CD27+CD95- naive CD8+ T cells expressing CXCR3 (TNR3+). The CDR3 here is CASSYPRTGETQYF.